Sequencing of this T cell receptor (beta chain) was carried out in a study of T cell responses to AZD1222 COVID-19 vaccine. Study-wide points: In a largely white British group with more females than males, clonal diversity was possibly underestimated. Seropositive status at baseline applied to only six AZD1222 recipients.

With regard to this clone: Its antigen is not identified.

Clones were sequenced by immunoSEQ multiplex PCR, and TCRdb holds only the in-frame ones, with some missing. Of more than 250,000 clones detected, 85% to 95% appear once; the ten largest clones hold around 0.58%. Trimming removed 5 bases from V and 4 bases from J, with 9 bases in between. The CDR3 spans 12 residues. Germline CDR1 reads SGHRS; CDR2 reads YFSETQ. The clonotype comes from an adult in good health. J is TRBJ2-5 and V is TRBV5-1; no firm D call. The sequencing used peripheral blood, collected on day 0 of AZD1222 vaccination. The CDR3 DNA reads TGCGCCAGCAGTGGTCAGTCAGAGACCCAGTACTTC. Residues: CASSGQSETQYF.